This T cell receptor (beta chain) was captured in a study of technical replicates of blood from a few donors. Using immunoSEQ multiplex PCR, the repertoire was profiled, and TCRdb retains in-frame clones only, with some absent. The sample has about 82,000 clones, 91% seen once; the top ten hold 0.3% to 0.45%. J was trimmed by 7 bases and V by 6 bases; bases with no gene match: 5. CDR3 length: 12 amino acids. Germline assignment: CDR1 SNHLY and CDR2 FYNNEI. The chain employs TRBV2 and TRBJ1-1; TRBD1 matches 7 bases. The material sequenced was T cells isolated from PBMCs. This sequence was found in a human donor in good health. The DNA of the CDR3 is TGTGCCAGCAGCGGACAGGAGGATGAAGCTTTCTTT. Its protein is CASSGQEDEAFF.